Below, one TCR beta chain is given with its context. Its antigen is not yet known. Per-base quality was not reported, and no clone a single base away is much larger than it. TCRbeta CDR3 regions were amplified from genomic DNA by means of the immunoSEQ Assay, a bias-controlled multiplex PCR. For the original study's pipeline: Nucleated cell counts per sample were estimated from amplification of reference gene primers within the assay. To quantify the absolute abundance of each unique TCRbeta CDR3 rearrangement, sequence reads were collapsed and filtered. For each sample, productive Simpson clonality was calculated as the square root of Simpson's diversity index over productive rearrangements. In its TCRdb copy, this immuneACCESS table keeps in-frame sequences only and misses some clones. Where compared with another copy, unresolved V genes explain less than half of these, and the others have no known cause. V and J calls and clone size are copied from that table; D and trimming were computed from the DNA. Counted in this sample were 300,000 to 350,000 clones; roughly 87% of them appeared once. The ten largest clones capture under 1.3% of the sample.

The sample originates from a study of blood T cell repertoires in COVID-19 (TCRdb year 2020). Context from the whole study: The collaborator samples originated in the United States, Italy and Spain and spanned the acute and convalescent phases of COVID-19. The prospective study material was composed of cDNA or gDNA derived from T cells, B-cell-depleted T cells, or PBMCs. Subjects who had been exposed to COVID-19, were actively infected with it, or had recovered from it provided the deeply sampled blood TCRbeta repertoires that made up the dataset. A freely available public database, intended as a resource for researchers studying the immune response to SARS-CoV-2, is where the repertoires were released. The samples were drawn from two sources: the first 160 participants of the ongoing ImmuneRACE study, and fewer than 1,500 subjects contributed by 6 global collaborators. The sample metadata nearly always contained a de-identified subject ID, COVID-19 status, age in years and sex. Where available, HLA class I and class II types were obtained from metadata supplied by the sample provider rather than from assay-based typing. What the research found in general, with its limitations: The amount of clinical and demographic metadata varied by source and participant and was provided uncurated.

The CDR3 numbers 21 residues from cysteine through phenylalanine. Solely the CDR3 DNA is kept, with 63 bases framed from the first base. V sheds 4 bases and J sheds 1 base, leaving 29 bases between their ends. Based on the germline V gene, the CDR1 and CDR2 sequences are MGHRA and YSYEKL. In the prospective study, participants were about 18 to 95 years old, resided in 24 geographic areas of the United States, and were enrolled through a virtual design. In the prospective study, cohorts were assigned on the basis of participant-reported clinical history obtained from a screening survey and a study questionnaire. ImmuneRACE Cohort 3 recovered participants were defined by two consecutive negative NP/OP PCR tests, healthcare professional clearance, or symptom resolution. Each participant in the prospective study had whole blood, serum and a nasopharyngeal or oropharyngeal swab collected by mobile phlebotomists. Prospective study participants could optionally give additional blood draws and questionnaires over an approximately 2-month period. Before DNA extraction, blood samples from the prospective study were shipped at room temperature or frozen.

This sequence uses TRBV4-1 and TRBJ1-5; possibly the D gene is TRBD1, per 6 matching bases. Sequenced input: PBMCs or T cells enriched from blood (not recorded which). This receptor was taken from a woman aged 30 to 39 who had recovered from COVID-19. The CDR3 protein sequence reads: CASSPTSDRLQAGSSNQPQHF. The DNA sequence is as follows: TGCGCCAGCAGCCCTACTAGCGACAGGCTCCAGGCAGGCTCCAGCAATCAGCCCCAGCATTTT.